The 10 T cell receptor beta chains below all came from one sample that was sequenced in a study of shared clonotypes between healthy human individuals. The naive CD8 subset, CD45RO-negative cells positively selected for CCR7, excluded terminally differentiated effector memory CD45RA+ cells. Only in-frame clones appear in the TCRdb table, and some are missing; sequencing was by immunoSEQ multiplex PCR. The sample consists of some 2,000,000 clones, just under 95% of them appearing once. Sequencing used naive CD8+ T cells sorted from blood. These receptors originate from a man younger than 30 in good health.

The chain carries TRBV5-1 and TRBJ2-7; D remains unclear. CDR3 length: 13 amino acids. Between the trimmed V and J ends, which lost 1 base and 4 bases, there was a span of 9 bases. Germline CDR1 SGHRS, CDR2 YFSETQ. This chain's CDR3 is CASSLRNGYEQYF. The CDR3 DNA reads TGCGCCAGCAGCTTGCGGAACGGATACGAGCAGTACTTC.

This clone has only a few counts. The chain couples TRBV5-1 to TRBJ2-7, with a tentative D call TRBD2 (6 bases). Germline CDR1 SGHRS, CDR2 YFSETQ. The germline V and J ends were trimmed by 4 bases and 4 bases, with 15 bases remaining between them. This CDR3 has 14 amino acids. Written as DNA, the CDR3 is TGCGCCAGCAGCCCGCGCGGGGCCCAATACGAGCAGTACTTC. Translation gives CASSPRGAQYEQYF.

The CDR3, as DNA: TGTGCCAGCAGCATAGGACAGGAGGGCTATGGCTACACCTTC. This encodes CASSIGQEGYGYTF. The V gene is TRBV11-2, the J gene TRBJ1-2; 7 bases agree with TRBD1. With V trimmed by 5 bases and J by 4 bases, 7 bases remained unmatched. CDR1 and CDR2 from the germline V gene are SGHAT and FQNNGV. CDR3 length: 14 residues.

The chain has TRBV4-1 and TRBJ2-7; tentative D call: TRBD2 (6 bases). The CDR3 spans 16 residues. V lost 1 base and J lost 1, with 14 bases in between. Germline-derived CDR1 and CDR2 are MGHRA and YSYEKL. CDR3 nucleotide sequence: TGCGCCAGCAGCCAAGGGGGGGAGCCAGGGTCCTACGAGCAGTACTTC. This gives the protein CASSQGGEPGSYEQYF.

Comments on this clone: The identical CDR3 is also encoded by other nucleotide sequences in the sample. The chain employs TRBV4-1 and TRBJ2-7, with D perhaps matching TRBD1 (7 bases). The CDR3 runs to 13 residues. Germline CDR1 MGHRA, CDR2 YSYEKL. V was pared by 4 bases and J by 2 bases, with 9 bases between. The DNA for the CDR3 is TGCGCCAGCAGCCGCGGGACAGCCTACGAGCAGTACTTC. It specifies CASSRGTAYEQYF.

Concerning this clone itself: This specimen includes other DNA sequences encoding the same CDR3. This rearrangement joins TRBV28 to TRBJ1-5, with a weak D call TRBD1 (6 bases). The ends were cut back, 6 bases at V and 0 bases at J, with 12 bases in the middle. CDR1 is MDHEN, CDR2 SYDVKM, per germline. There are 15 residues in the CDR3. CDR3 sequence: CASRPTGISNQPQHF. CDR3 bases: TGTGCCAGCAGACCTACAGGGATTAGCAATCAGCCCCAGCATTTT.

J is TRBJ1-2 and V is TRBV18, with TRBD1 identical over 8 bases. The CDR3 is 16 amino acids. Trimming at V came to 6 bases and at J to 7 bases, leaving 16 bases not matched to a gene. Germline loops: CDR1 KGHSH, CDR2 LQKENI. CDR3 sequence reads: CASSQDRVPPGPGYTF. Here the CDR3 DNA reads TGTGCCAGCTCCCAGGACAGGGTCCCCCCAGGTCCTGGCTACACCTTC.

This rearrangement joins TRBV4-3 to TRBJ2-7, with 9 positions matching TRBD1. Losses at the gene ends were 0 bases for V and 2 bases for J; bases not matched to a gene: 5. There are 16 residues in the CDR3. Germline CDR1 LGHNA, CDR2 YSLEER. CDR3 coding DNA: TGCGCCAGCAGCCAAGATGGGACAGGGATTGCCTACGAGCAGTACTTC. The encoded protein is CASSQDGTGIAYEQYF.

This clone was seen once. The rearrangement links TRBV7-2 to TRBJ2-3, with no clear D. The CDR3 sequence is 14 residues long. CDR1 and CDR2 (germline): SGHTA, FQGNSA. The ends were cut back, 4 bases at V and 4 bases at J, with 12 bases in the middle. CDR3 sequence: CASSWSARPDTQYF. The CDR3 nucleotides read TGTGCCAGCAGCTGGTCGGCGAGGCCAGATACGCAGTATTTT.

This sequence joins TRBV5-4 and TRBJ2-7, with TRBD1 as a possible D gene (7 bases). The CDR3 consists of 15 residues. CDR1 and CDR2 from the germline V gene are SGHNT and YYREEE (reference sequence). Between the trimmed V and J ends, which lost 6 bases and 5 bases, there was a span of 21 bases. The CDR3 DNA reads as TGTGCCAGCACCGAAACGGGGCAGGGGGGCGACGAGCAGTACTTC. It is translated as CASTETGQGGDEQYF.